A single sample gave rise to the 23 T cell receptor beta chains below, sequenced in a study of cytomegalovirus exposure and HLA in healthy donors. Profiled with immunoSEQ multiplex PCR; TCRdb holds only in-frame clones, not every one. The repertoire holds around 400,000 clones, with roughly 88% as singletons. The sample comprised PBMCs. The receptor source for this set is a woman aged 18 to 35 in good health and CMV-seronegative.

The chain uses TRBV18 and TRBJ1-5; D is uncertain. The CDR3 sequence is 13 residues long. CDR1 is KGHSH and CDR2 is LQKENI in the germline V gene. Trimming removed 3 bases at V and 4 bases at J, with 7 bases between. CDR3: CASSPGENQPQHF. The CDR3 nucleotides read TGTGCCAGCTCACCTGGTGAGAATCAGCCCCAGCATTTT.

The rearrangement links TRBV5-1 to TRBJ2-2; 7 bases agree with TRBD1. CDR3 length: 16 residues. CDR1 is SGHRS and CDR2 is YFSETQ in the germline V gene. V lost 4 bases to trimming and J lost 6 bases; unmatched junction nucleotides: 12. CDR3 in DNA: TGCGCCAGCAGCACCATTAGACAGGGTATTGCCGGGGAGCTGTTTTTT. Encoded protein: CASSTIRQGIAGELFF.

The chain has TRBV7-8 and TRBJ2-2; possible D gene TRBD2, 5 bases. Deletions cut 5 bases from V and 6 bases from J, with 13 bases between. Germline values: CDR1 SGHVS, CDR2 FQNEAQ. This CDR3 has 14 residues. The CDR3 sequence is CASSIASYAGELFF. The CDR3 DNA follows: TGTGCCAGCAGCATTGCTAGCTATGCCGGGGAGCTGTTTTTT.

A word on this clone: Other DNA sequences within the sample encode an identical CDR3. The genes are TRBV27 and TRBJ2-7; TRBD1 agrees at 9 bases. This CDR3 is built from 15 residues. Unmatched junction bases numbered 5, after V lost 4 bases and J lost 1 base. Per germline, CDR1 MNHEY and CDR2 SMNVEV (reference sequence). For the CDR3, the DNA is TGTGCCAGCAGTTCGCCTGGGACAGGGTCCTACGAGCAGTACTTC. It is translated as CASSSPGTGSYEQYF.

There are a few counts of this clone. The rearrangement links TRBV10-1 to TRBJ2-7; D is possibly TRBD2 (5 bases). Germline lookup yields CDR1 WNHNN and CDR2 SYGVQD (reference sequence). Trimming removed 3 bases from V and 6 bases from J, with 12 bases in between. The CDR3 sequence is 13 residues long. CDR3 DNA: TGCGCCAGCAGTGACTCGACCCGGGGCGAGCAGTACTTC. It is translated as CASSDSTRGEQYF.

The chain is built from TRBV2 and TRBJ2-7; possible D gene TRBD1, 6 bases. The CDR3 has 14 residues. The V gene's germline CDR1 is SNHLY and CDR2 FYNNEI. Trimming took 2 bases from V and 5 from J, leaving 13 bases between them. The CDR3: CASSELGAGDEQYF. CDR3 DNA: TGTGCCAGCAGTGAATTGGGGGCCGGCGACGAGCAGTACTTC.

CDR3 region: CASSQRTAQYF. The DNA for the CDR3 is TGTGCCAGCAGCCAGCGCACGGCCCAGTACTTC. The chain joins TRBV11-2 to TRBJ2-5; D unresolved. The germline CDR1 and CDR2 sequences are SGHAT and FQNNGV. V was clipped by 5 bases and J by 9 bases, with 10 bases between them. The CDR3 spans 11 residues.

CDR3 protein: CASSEWGQGSQSSYEQYF. DNA of the CDR3: TGTGCCAGCAGTGAATGGGGACAGGGTTCCCAGAGCTCCTACGAGCAGTACTTC. J is TRBJ2-7 and V is TRBV6-1; TRBD1 matches 9 bases. The CDR3 loop spans 18 amino acids. Germline CDR1 and CDR2: MNHNS and SASEGT. With V trimmed by 2 bases and J by 0 bases, 11 bases remained unmatched.

V gene TRBV7-3 combines with J gene TRBJ2-6, with D unclear. CDR3 size: 17 residues. Deletions cut 0 bases from V and 2 bases from J, with 11 bases between. Germline V CDR1 and CDR2: SGHTA, FQGTGA. The DNA of the CDR3 is TGTGCCAGCAGCTTAACACCTCGTCCGGCTGGGGCCAACGTCCTGACTTTC. Translated: CASSLTPRPAGANVLTF.

V and J are TRBV13 and TRBJ2-5, with 7 bases identical to TRBD2. Per the germline V gene, CDR1 is PRHDT and CDR2 is FYEKMQ (reference sequence). The ends lost 0 bases at V and 5 bases at J; junction bases unmatched: 3. The CDR3 sequence is 14 residues long. The DNA of the CDR3 is TGTGCCAGCAGCTTAGGGGGAGGGTCGGAGACCCAGTACTTC. It codes for CASSLGGGSETQYF.

The chain uses TRBV2 and TRBJ1-2; perhaps TRBD1 as D (6 bases). Trimming removed 5 bases from V and 8 bases from J, with 18 bases in between. The CDR3 spans 14 residues. Per the germline V gene, CDR1 is SNHLY and CDR2 is FYNNEI. DNA for the CDR3: TGTGCCAGCAGTCCGGACTTGGGGGGGCGAGGCTACACCTTC. Protein: CASSPDLGGRGYTF.

The V and J genes are TRBV6-1 and TRBJ1-1; D possibly corresponds to TRBD1 (6 bases). Trimming took off 7 bases at V and 1 base at J, with 7 bases between the two ends. Germline V gene sequence: CDR1 MNHNS, CDR2 SASEGT. The CDR3 covers 12 residues. The CDR3 reads CASKQGNTEAFF. CDR3 DNA sequence: TGTGCCAGCAAACAGGGGAACACTGAAGCTTTCTTT.

V is TRBV5-1 and J is TRBJ2-2, with 10 bases fitting TRBD2. Unmatched junction bases numbered 3, after V lost 4 bases and J lost 0 bases. This CDR3 comprises 16 residues. CDR1 SGHRS and CDR2 YFSETQ come from the germline V gene. This CDR3 reads CASSASGGANTGELFF. The CDR3 DNA follows: TGCGCCAGCAGCGCAAGCGGGGGGGCGAACACCGGGGAGCTGTTTTTT.

The chain carries TRBV5-1 and TRBJ2-3; 7 bases fit TRBD1. With V trimmed by 6 bases and J by 6 bases, 13 bases remained unmatched. This CDR3 contains 15 residues. Germline V CDR1 and CDR2: SGHRS, YFSETQ. The CDR3 is CASNPYGQAVDTQYF. In nucleotides, the CDR3 is TGCGCCAGCAACCCCTATGGACAGGCGGTTGATACGCAGTATTTT. Variable domain in full (rest from reference TRBV5-1 and TRBJ2-3): KAGVTQTPRYLIKTRGQQVTLSCSPISGHRSVSWYQQTPGQGLQFLFEYFSETQRNKGNFPGRFSGRQFSNSRSEMNVSTLELGDSALYLCASNPYGQAVDTQYFGPGTRLTVL.

This clone appeared once. V and J are TRBV9 and TRBJ2-3, with a possible D match to TRBD1 (5 bases). V lost 0 bases, J lost 2 bases, and 7 bases lay in between. Germline V lookup: CDR1 SGDLS, CDR2 YYNGEE. CDR3 length: 14 residues. In DNA, the CDR3 is TGTGCCAGCAGCGTAGAAGGGGTCACAGATACGCAGTATTTT. Translated, it gives CASSVEGVTDTQYF.

V is TRBV19 and J is TRBJ1-6; D gene ambiguous. Trimming pared 5 bases from V and 7 bases from J, leaving 6 bases between. CDR3 length: 12 residues. CDR1 and CDR2 from the germline V gene are LNHDA and SQIVND (reference sequence). The CDR3 bases are TGTGCCAGTAGTCTTCCGAATTCACCCCTCCACTTT. Its protein product is CASSLPNSPLHF.

This clone was picked up one time. The chain uses TRBV2 and TRBJ1-5, with a possible D match to TRBD1 (6 bases). The CDR3 covers 16 residues. V lost 8 bases and J 0 bases, leaving 17 bases between the germline ends. CDR1 and CDR2 from the germline V gene are SNHLY and FYNNEI. The CDR3 DNA is TGTGCCAGCGAGCTTGGGGGCGTTTATAGCAATCAGCCCCAGCATTTT. Encoded protein: CASELGGVYSNQPQHF.

This rearrangement joins TRBV5-1 to TRBJ2-2; 15 positions agree with TRBD2. V was clipped by 4 bases and J by 11 bases; unmatched bases: 9. Germline V lookup: CDR1 SGHRS, CDR2 YFSETQ. CDR3 length equals 16 residues. In DNA form, the CDR3 reads TGCGCCAGCAGCCTCGGGACTAGCGGGAGGCCGGGAGAGCTGTTTTTT. This codes for CASSLGTSGRPGELFF.

V and J are TRBV5-1 and TRBJ2-1; 10 positions agree with TRBD1. V shed 4 bases and J 6 bases; nucleotides not matched to a gene: 7. The CDR3 is 15 residues long. The germline CDR1 and CDR2 sequences are SGHRS and YFSETQ. For the CDR3, the DNA is TGCGCCAGCAGCGTCCGGGACAGGGGACCCAATGAGCAGTTCTTC. It codes for CASSVRDRGPNEQFF.

The rearrangement links TRBV29-1 to TRBJ2-5; no clear D. Germline lookup yields CDR1 SQVTM and CDR2 ANQGSEA. Trimming removed 0 bases at V and 4 bases at J, with 27 bases between. The CDR3 has 19 residues. The CDR3 sequence: CSVEDFPSLLGSVGETQYF. In nucleotides, the CDR3 is TGCAGCGTTGAAGATTTCCCCAGCTTGCTCGGGTCCGTAGGAGAGACCCAGTACTTC.

The chain recombines TRBV11-3 with TRBJ1-1, with 7 bases matching TRBD1. V was pared by 3 bases and J by 4 bases, with 2 bases of the junction left unmatched. The CDR3 totals 13 residues. Germline CDR1 is SGHNT and CDR2 is YENEEA. CDR3 in DNA: TGTGCCAGCAGCTTCACAGGGGCCACTGAAGCTTTCTTT. It encodes CASSFTGATEAFF.

This clone was observed once. The V and J genes are TRBV7-8 and TRBJ2-7, with 7 bases matching TRBD1. The germline V gene encodes CDR1 SGHVS and CDR2 FQNEAQ. The CDR3 is 15 residues long. V dropped 5 bases and J dropped 4; count of bases not matched to a gene: 11. CDR3 loop: CASSVETGSSYEQYF. In DNA form, the CDR3 reads TGTGCCAGCAGCGTAGAGACAGGGTCTTCGTACGAGCAGTACTTC.

This rearrangement joins TRBV4-1 to TRBJ2-7; TRBD2 matches 14 bases. The ends lost 0 bases at V and 6 bases at J; junction bases unmatched: 4. CDR3 length equals 16 residues. Germline CDR1 reads MGHRA; CDR2 reads YSYEKL. The CDR3 DNA follows: TGCGCCAGCAGCCAAGAGAGGGGACTAGCGGGGGTCGAGCAGTACTTC. Translating it yields CASSQERGLAGVEQYF.